Presented here are 5 T cell receptor beta chains from one specimen sequenced in a study of T cell changes during pregnancy in multiple sclerosis. The protocol was immunoSEQ multiplex PCR, while the TCRdb copy is restricted to in-frame clones and leaves out a portion. The sample yields 65,000 to 90,000 clones, about nine tenths seen once. The sequenced sample was peripheral blood, obtained in the second trimester of pregnancy. These receptors originate from a female donor with multiple sclerosis, enrolled in a pregnancy study.

This sequence joins TRBV7-6 and TRBJ2-1; 10 nucleotides line up with TRBD2. V was clipped by 1 base and J by 9 bases; unmatched bases: 9. Germline CDR1 reads SGHVS; CDR2 reads FNYEAQ. The CDR3 is made up of 16 amino acids. The CDR3 bases are TGTGCCAGCAGCTTAGAAGCTGGGAGCGGGAGGGCTGAGCAGTTCTTC. Its translation: CASSLEAGSGRAEQFF. Supplemented by reference TRBV7-6 and TRBJ2-1, the full variable domain reads GAGVSQSPRYKVTKRGQDVALRCDPISGHVSLYWYRQALGQGPEFLTYFNYEAQQDKSGLPNDRFSAERPEGSISTLTIQRTEQRDSAMYRCASSLEAGSGRAEQFFGPGTRLTVL.

The chain links TRBV5-6 to TRBJ1-2, with D maybe TRBD1 (6 bases). Germline V gene data show CDR1 as SGHDT and CDR2 as YYEEEE. The length of the CDR3 is 15 residues. V was shortened by 5 bases and J by 2 bases, with 16 bases between the two germline ends. CDR3 amino acids: CASSFTGTYNYGYTF. The CDR3 nucleotides read TGTGCCAGCAGTTTCACCGGGACATACAACTATGGCTACACCTTC.

This CDR3 is CASSLFFSRGGNTIYF. The CDR3 region has the DNA TGTGCCAGCAGTCTTTTTTTTTCCAGGGGAGGAAACACCATATATTTT. V is TRBV7-2 and J is TRBJ1-3; a weak D match, TRBD1 (6 bases). The CDR3 is 16 residues long. Germline V lookup: CDR1 SGHTA, CDR2 FQGNSA. The V end lost 6 bases, the J end lost 4 bases, and 19 bases lay between the germline ends.

V is TRBV28 and J is TRBJ1-4; perhaps TRBD1 as D (5 bases). The CDR3 is 17 amino acids. Trimming took off 1 base at V and 3 bases at J, with 15 bases between the two ends. The germline gives CDR1 MDHEN, CDR2 SYDVKM. CDR3 sequence reads: CASSLLGEGGANEKLFF. DNA for the CDR3: TGTGCCAGCAGTTTATTGGGGGAGGGAGGAGCTAATGAAAAACTGTTTTTT.

The chain recombines TRBV28 with TRBJ2-2, with 7 bases matching TRBD2. Germline values: CDR1 MDHEN, CDR2 SYDVKM. The J segment lost 6 bases and the V segment lost 8 bases, leaving 15 bases of the junction unmatched. CDR3 length equals 16 residues. The CDR3 DNA follows: TGTGCCAGCCGGGGGGAGAGGGCTATTGGGGCCGGGGAGCTGTTTTTT. It yields the protein CASRGERAIGAGELFF. The entire variable domain, with the rest obtained from reference TRBV28 and TRBJ2-2, is as follows: DVKVTQSSRYLVKRTGEKVFLECVQDMDHENMFWYRQDPGLGLRLIYFSYDVKMKEKGDIPEGYSVSREKKERFSLILESASTNQTSMYLCASRGERAIGAGELFFGEGSRLTVL.